What follows is one TCR beta chain and its context. Its cognate antigen is unknown. The data belong to a study of shared clonotypes between healthy human individuals. Overall study context: The cohort comprised a couple of women and a few men. Their ages spanned 18 to 49 years.

Data came from immunoSEQ multiplex PCR; TCRdb stores just in-frame clones and leaves some out. The table includes 2.5 million or so clones, around nine tenths detected once. The CDR3 consists of 11 residues. Germline assignment: CDR1 SGHDT and CDR2 YYEEEE. V lost 5 bases and J lost 4, with 5 bases in between. Study conclusions and caveats: Naive subsets generally had larger estimated richness than memory subsets.

The V and J genes are TRBV5-6 and TRBJ2-3, with D uncertain. The clonotype was recovered from a man younger than 35 in good health. What was sequenced was naive CD4+ T cells sorted from blood. Subset specified: CD45RA+ positively selected. In nucleotides, the CDR3 is TGTGCCAGCAGGCTGGCAGATACGCAGTATTTT. Translated, it gives CASRLADTQYF. The entire variable domain, with the rest obtained from reference TRBV5-6 and TRBJ2-3, is as follows: DAGVTQSPTHLIKTRGQQVTLRCSPKSGHDTVSWYQQALGQGPQFIFQYYEEEERQRGNFPDRFSGHQFPNYSSELNVNALLLGDSALYLCASRLADTQYFGPGTRLTVL.